There are many counts of the clone carrying this TCR beta chain. What it binds is not known. V was pared by 4 bases and J by 0 bases, with 0 bases of the junction left unmatched. The CDR3 has 14 amino acids. Germline values: CDR1 MRHNA, CDR2 SNTAGT. With 32 V and 13 J primers, multiplex PCR amplified the TCR beta CDR3. TCRdb reanalysed the multiplex PCR reads using MiXCR and keeps one entry per CDR3 protein. The sample records more than 9,000 distinct CDR3 sequences, roughly 29% being singletons. Bulk tumor genomic DNA constituted the template, at 600 to 750 ng per sample. While surgery was under way, several biopsies spaced far apart were taken per primary tumor. Undergoing curative surgery were patients whose non-small cell lung cancer was untreated and newly diagnosed. The data stem from a study of immune heterogeneity within non-small cell lung tumors. Overall study results and limits: Different patients shared few of their high-frequency T-cell receptor beta clonotypes.

This sequence originates from a woman aged 55-70 years with non-small cell lung cancer. The chain recombines TRBV6-4 with TRBJ2-3; 8 bases line up with TRBD2. The source material was lung tumor tissue. The CDR3 DNA reads TGTGCCAGCAGTGCTAGCGGGAGCACAGATACGCAGTATTTT. Amino acid sequence: CASSASGSTDTQYF.